This T cell receptor beta chain is from a study of tumour-infiltrating T cells in Burkitt lymphoma. Across the whole study: The Burkitt lymphoma cohort spanned all epidemiological subtypes. Survival, overall and progression-free, tracked with productive clonality. Findings of the study overall: Several public clonotypes were shared across many Burkitt lymphoma patients.

In the case of this clone: No antigen is known for it.

The CDR3 runs to 14 residues. V lost 7 bases and J 7 bases, leaving 19 bases between the germline ends. Germline V lookup: CDR1 LNHDA, CDR2 SQIVND (reference sequence). Assay used: immunoSEQ multiplex PCR; TCRdb lists only in-frame clones, some missing. Of 45,000 to 60,000 clones listed, less than 35% are singletons. The clonotype originates from a human donor with Burkitt lymphoma. The genes are TRBV19 and TRBJ1-1, with TRBD1 as a possible D gene (5 bases). The specimen was tumor tissue. The CDR3 spells CASNSLGRGLEAFF. In DNA form, the CDR3 reads TGTGCCAGTAATTCCCTAGGACGGGGACTTGAAGCTTTCTTT.